These 20 T cell receptor beta chains originate from one sample sequenced in a study of shared clonotypes between healthy human individuals (dated by TCRdb to between 2020 and 2021). CD8 naive samples were CD45RO-negative cells positively selected for CCR7, giving a CD45RA+CCR7+ population that excluded TemRA cells. Library method: the immunoSEQ multiplex PCR assay. What TCRdb holds here is the immuneACCESS table cut down to in-frame rearrangements. Part of the clones is not present; checked against another copy, under half of the missing clones reflect an unresolved V gene, and the others are unexplained. The sample records over 750,000 clones, around 96% of which are singletons. 0.2% to 0.25% of the sample is taken by the ten largest. Sequencing used naive CD8+ T cells sorted from blood. The cell subset or site label on this specimen signifies: CD45RA+CCR7+. The receptor set was obtained from a man aged 25-45 years in good health.

The rearrangement joins TRBV28 to TRBJ2-1; 7 bases are a match to TRBD2. The germline V gene has CDR1 MDHEN and CDR2 SYDVKM. J gave up 2 bases and V 5 bases, and 6 bases lay outside the gene matches. The CDR3 spans 15 residues. The CDR3 sequence is CASSPSGNPYNEQFF. In DNA, the CDR3 is TGTGCCAGCAGTCCGAGCGGGAACCCCTACAATGAGCAGTTCTTC.

V usage is TRBV7-9 and J usage is TRBJ2-3, with TRBD2 identical over 7 bases. Germline trimming cut 5 bases from V and 2 bases from J; bases unmatched to any gene: 10. CDR3 size: 16 residues. CDR1 and CDR2 from the germline V gene are SEHNR and FQNEAQ (reference sequence). The CDR3, as DNA: TGTGCCAGCAGCGGATTTAGCGGGCGATACACAGATACGCAGTATTTT. Encoded protein: CASSGFSGRYTDTQYF.

This clone was observed a single time. The chain uses TRBV27 and TRBJ2-7; 8 nucleotides match TRBD1. The CDR3 is 12 amino acids. The trim removed 6 bases at V and 5 bases at J, leaving 3 bases unmatched. CDR1 and CDR2 (germline): MNHEY, SMNVEV (reference sequence). The CDR3 loop is CASSQGANEQYF. The CDR3 bases are TGTGCCAGCAGCCAGGGGGCCAACGAGCAGTACTTC.

The rearrangement uses TRBV27 and TRBJ2-2, with D perhaps TRBD1 or TRBD2 (5 bases each). Germline V lookup: CDR1 MNHEY, CDR2 SMNVEV (reference sequence). The CDR3 has 13 amino acids. This chain's CDR3 is CVTGATNTGELFF. Written as DNA, the CDR3 is TGTGTCACCGGGGCCACGAACACCGGGGAGCTGTTTTTT.

The CDR3 loop reads CASSSGNPKRAGELFF. The CDR3 nucleotides are TGCGCCAGCAGCAGCGGGAACCCAAAGAGGGCCGGGGAGCTGTTTTTT. The genes are TRBV4-3 and TRBJ2-2; 7 bases are a match to TRBD2. After removal of 5 bases from V and 6 bases from J, the junction contained 12 bases not matched to a gene. Germline lookup yields CDR1 LGHNA and CDR2 YSLEER. This CDR3 is 16 amino acids long.

The rearrangement links TRBV14 to TRBJ2-7; 7 bases match TRBD2. The length of the CDR3 is 16 residues. The germline CDR1 and CDR2 sequences are SGHDN and FVKESK. Trimming at V came to 3 bases and at J to 4 bases, leaving 12 bases not matched to a gene. CDR3 DNA sequence: TGTGCCAGCAGCCATCCGGGACTACCAGACGATTACGAGCAGTACTTC. Translated: CASSHPGLPDDYEQYF.

This rearrangement joins TRBV5-6 to TRBJ1-1; the match to TRBD1 covers 7 bases. With 0 bases clipped from V and 0 bases from J, the junction kept 8 bases outside the gene matches. CDR3 length: 17 amino acids. CDR1 is SGHDT, CDR2 YYEEEE, per germline. CDR3 in DNA: TGTGCCAGCAGCTTGGTTGGGACAGTGTTCATGAACACTGAAGCTTTCTTT. Its protein is CASSLVGTVFMNTEAFF.

V is TRBV19 and J is TRBJ2-7; tentatively, D is TRBD1 (5 bases). Per germline, CDR1 LNHDA and CDR2 SQIVND (reference sequence). The CDR3 sequence is 15 residues long. V lost 3 bases, J lost 5 bases, and 17 bases lay in between. DNA of the CDR3: TGTGCCAGTAGTATGGCCCTTGGGGCCTTAGACGAGCAGTACTTC. The encoded protein is CASSMALGALDEQYF.

The V gene is TRBV10-1, the J gene TRBJ1-1; a possible D gene is TRBD1 (5 bases). V was pared by 6 bases and J by 0 bases, with 14 bases between. The CDR3 covers 15 residues. Germline-derived CDR1 and CDR2 are WNHNN and SYGVQD (reference sequence). The CDR3 is CASSGGRGMNTEAFF. The CDR3 region has the DNA TGCGCCAGCAGCGGGGGACGGGGTATGAACACTGAAGCTTTCTTT.

Only one count was recorded for this clone. The rearrangement links TRBV19 to TRBJ2-7; a possible D gene is TRBD2 (5 bases). From germline, CDR1 is LNHDA and CDR2 SQIVND (reference sequence). The CDR3 length is 13 residues. V was trimmed by 4 bases and J by 1 base, leaving 8 bases between them. The CDR3 here is CASSKRVSYEQYF. The CDR3 coding sequence is TGTGCCAGTAGTAAGAGGGTATCCTACGAGCAGTACTTC.

Here the CDR3 DNA reads TGTGCCAGCAGCCCGGGTGTTAACTATGGCTACACCTTC. As protein: CASSPGVNYGYTF. The chain uses TRBV5-4 and TRBJ1-2; D is uncertain. CDR3 length: 13 amino acids. In germline, CDR1 is SGHNT, CDR2 YYREEE (reference sequence). The V and J ends lost 4 bases and 1 base respectively, with 8 bases between them.

The V and J genes are TRBV30 and TRBJ2-3; 9 bases line up with TRBD2. The V gene end was trimmed by 3 bases and the J gene end by 0 bases; junction bases not matched to a gene: 4. This CDR3 spans 15 amino acids. Germline CDR1 reads GTSNPN; CDR2 reads SVGIG (reference sequence). CDR3 protein: CAWSALAGSTDTQYF. The CDR3 nucleotides read TGTGCCTGGAGCGCCCTAGCGGGAAGCACAGATACGCAGTATTTT.

The gene calls are TRBV14 and TRBJ2-2, with D maybe TRBD2 (5 bases). Per the germline V gene, CDR1 is SGHDN and CDR2 is FVKESK. The CDR3 spans 16 residues. Trimming left V 0 bases short and J 0 bases short, with 8 bases between. The CDR3 region is CASSQEPSPNTGELFF. The CDR3, as DNA: TGTGCCAGCAGCCAAGAACCTAGCCCGAACACCGGGGAGCTGTTTTTT.

The chain combines TRBV13 with TRBJ2-1; D is possibly TRBD1 or TRBD2 (6 bases each). Germline V CDR1 and CDR2: PRHDT, FYEKMQ (reference sequence). The CDR3 covers 15 residues. The V gene lost 2 bases and the J gene lost 5 bases, with 13 bases spanning the gap. This CDR3 is CASSLISGADNEQFF. The CDR3 DNA follows: TGTGCCAGCAGCTTAATCTCGGGGGCGGACAATGAGCAGTTCTTC.

This clone was seen once. The chain is built from TRBV28 and TRBJ2-7, with D possibly being TRBD2 (5 bases). CDR1 and CDR2 from the germline V gene are MDHEN and SYDVKM. The V end was cut by 3 bases, the J end by 7 bases, with 16 bases between. There are 14 residues in the CDR3. CDR3 DNA sequence: TGTGCCAGCAGTTTTATGGGAGAACTTAAAGAGCAGTACTTC. This sequence encodes CASSFMGELKEQYF.

The chain has TRBV9 and TRBJ2-7, with TRBD1 matching over 11 bases. V lost 3 bases and J lost 2; bases outside the gene matches: 4. The CDR3 consists of 15 residues. Germline lookup yields CDR1 SGDLS and CDR2 YYNGEE. CDR3 loop: CASSGEDRGPYEQYF. CDR3 bases: TGTGCCAGCAGCGGGGAGGACAGGGGGCCCTACGAGCAGTACTTC.

This clone was found once. At one of its ends the junction is not consistent with the germline gene, which may arise from a read error. This rearrangement joins TRBV29-1 to TRBJ1-2, with no clear D. CDR3 length equals 11 residues. Germline CDR1 SQVTM, CDR2 ANQGSEA. As DNA, the CDR3 is TGCAGCGTTGAAGTGGAGACGGACCAGATCTTC. Amino acids: CSVEVETDQIF.

The chain joins TRBV11-3 to TRBJ2-3; D is unresolved. The CDR3 is 15 amino acids. The germline V and J ends were trimmed by 5 bases and 6 bases, with 18 bases remaining between them. Germline assignment: CDR1 SGHNT and CDR2 YENEEA. The CDR3 nucleotides read TGTGCCAGCAGCCCCCACAACGGGCTGTCCGATACGCAGTATTTT. Protein product: CASSPHNGLSDTQYF.

The genes are TRBV6-1 and TRBJ2-7, with D perhaps matching TRBD2 (6 bases). V lost 0 bases and J 6 bases, leaving 12 bases between the germline ends. Germline lookup yields CDR1 MNHNS and CDR2 SASEGT. The CDR3 has 14 amino acids. The DNA of the CDR3 is TGTGCCAGCAGTGAAGCGGGAGGATTGGGCGAGCAGTACTTC. The encoded protein is CASSEAGGLGEQYF.

This clone was seen a handful of times. The rearrangement joins TRBV2 to TRBJ1-1; 9 bases map to TRBD1. The CDR3 loop spans 15 amino acids. V was pared by 9 bases and J by 4 bases, with 12 bases of the junction left unmatched. Germline CDR1 SNHLY, CDR2 FYNNEI. The DNA for the CDR3 is TGTGCCAGACGCTTGGACAGGGGAGGTGGCACTGAAGCTTTCTTT. Protein: CARRLDRGGGTEAFF.